This TCR beta chain comes out of a study of blood T cells in healthy people across ages. A J-beta primer mix and a sample-barcoded 5' primer were used in a second PCR of roughly 6 to 11 cycles. Template switching added a 12-random-nucleotide identifier to every cDNA molecule. TCRdb itself ran the 5' RACE reads through MiXCR, one entry per CDR3 protein. The sample carries around 1.1 million distinct CDR3 sequences, roughly two fifths recorded once. A word on this clonotype: A much bigger clone sits one base away, suggesting this may be a read error.

Germline trimming cut 8 bases from V and 1 base from J; bases unmatched to any gene: 2. Germline V gene lookup returns CDR1 SGHDN and CDR2 FVKESK. This CDR3 is built from 13 residues. The sample consisted of blood. The sequence was collected from a man aged 18-30 years in good health. V and J are TRBV14 and TRBJ2-1, with 7 bases that match TRBD1. CDR3 in amino acids: CASRDRSYNEQFF. DNA of the CDR3: TGTGCCAGCCGGGACAGATCCTACAATGAGCAGTTCTTC.